This T cell receptor beta chain was sequenced in a study of T cells in localized non-small cell lung cancer. Findings and caveats of the study: Since sequencing was restricted to only one region of the tumor, intratumor heterogeneity remains a possibility. Uninvolved nearby lung showed the greatest T cell clonality, exceeding that found in tumor. Higher adjacent-lung clonality was associated with shorter survival. The appearance of a median 57 of the top 100 tumor clones was seen in adjacent lung.

CDR1 SNHLY and CDR2 FYNNEI come from the germline V gene. The CDR3 spans 13 residues. Trimming left V 3 bases short and J 6 bases short, with 10 bases between. This table comes from immunoSEQ multiplex PCR, and its TCRdb copy is limited to in-frame clones, with some not included. The sample records roughly 39,000 clones, roughly 77% being singletons. With respect to this clone: Antigen: not known.

This rearrangement joins TRBV2 to TRBJ2-3; D ambiguous. The receptor was isolated from a woman aged 35 to 70 with stage II squamous cell lung carcinoma. Sequences were derived from PBMCs, sampled before any cancer treatment. CDR3 amino acids: CASSDPNRDTQYF. DNA for the CDR3: TGTGCCAGCAGTGACCCAAATAGGGATACGCAGTATTTT.